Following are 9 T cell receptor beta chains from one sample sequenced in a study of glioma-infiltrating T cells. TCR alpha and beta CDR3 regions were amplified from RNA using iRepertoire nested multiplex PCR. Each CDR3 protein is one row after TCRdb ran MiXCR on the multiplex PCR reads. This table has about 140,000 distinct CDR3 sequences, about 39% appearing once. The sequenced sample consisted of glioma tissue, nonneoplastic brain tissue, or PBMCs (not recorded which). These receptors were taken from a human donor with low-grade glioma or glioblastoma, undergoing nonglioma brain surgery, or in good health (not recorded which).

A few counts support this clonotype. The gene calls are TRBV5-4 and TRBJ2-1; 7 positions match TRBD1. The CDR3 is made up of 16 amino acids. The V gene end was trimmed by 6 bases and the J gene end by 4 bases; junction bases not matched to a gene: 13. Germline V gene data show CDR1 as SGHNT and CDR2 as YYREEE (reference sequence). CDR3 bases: TGTGCCAGCACCATGACAGGGTTCCATGGGTACAATGAGCAGTTCTTC. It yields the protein CASTMTGFHGYNEQFF.

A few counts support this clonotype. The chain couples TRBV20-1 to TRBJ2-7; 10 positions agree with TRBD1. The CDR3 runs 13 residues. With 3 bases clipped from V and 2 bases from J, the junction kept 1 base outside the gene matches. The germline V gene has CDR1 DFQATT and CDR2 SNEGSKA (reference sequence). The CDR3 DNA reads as TGCAGTGCTAGGGGACAGGGGCCCTACGAGCAGTACTTC. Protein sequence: CSARGQGPYEQYF.

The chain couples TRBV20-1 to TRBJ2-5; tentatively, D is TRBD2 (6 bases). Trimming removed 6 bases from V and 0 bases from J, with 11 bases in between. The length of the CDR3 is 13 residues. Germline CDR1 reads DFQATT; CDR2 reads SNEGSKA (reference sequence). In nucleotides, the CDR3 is TGCAGTGCGGGGGGAGCGTACCAAGAGACCCAGTACTTC. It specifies CSAGGAYQETQYF.

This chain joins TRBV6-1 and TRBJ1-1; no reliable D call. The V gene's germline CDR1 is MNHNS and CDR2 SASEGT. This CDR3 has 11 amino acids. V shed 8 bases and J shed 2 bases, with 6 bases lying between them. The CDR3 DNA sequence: TGTGCCAGCCATTCCAACACTGAAGCTTTCTTT. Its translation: CASHSNTEAFF.

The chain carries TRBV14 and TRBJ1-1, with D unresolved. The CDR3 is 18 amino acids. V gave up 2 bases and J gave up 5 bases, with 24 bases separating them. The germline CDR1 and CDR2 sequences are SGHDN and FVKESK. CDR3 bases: TGTGCCAGCAGCCAAAGGCTCCAAAATTCAGGAAGGTGGACTGAAGCTTTCTTT. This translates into CASSQRLQNSGRWTEAFF. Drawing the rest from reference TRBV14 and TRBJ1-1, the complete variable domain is EAGVTQFPSHSVIEKGQTVTLRCDPISGHDNLYWYRRVMGKEIKFLLHFVKESKQDESGMPNNRFLAERTGGTYSTLKVQPAELEDSGVYFCASSQRLQNSGRWTEAFFGQGTRLTVV.

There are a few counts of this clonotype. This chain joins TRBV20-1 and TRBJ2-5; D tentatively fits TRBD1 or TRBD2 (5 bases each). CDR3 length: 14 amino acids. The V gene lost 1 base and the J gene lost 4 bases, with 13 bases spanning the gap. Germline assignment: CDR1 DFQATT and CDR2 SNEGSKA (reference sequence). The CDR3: CSARVSGRVETQYF. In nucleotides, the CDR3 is TGCAGTGCTAGAGTCTCGGGACGGGTAGAGACCCAGTACTTC.

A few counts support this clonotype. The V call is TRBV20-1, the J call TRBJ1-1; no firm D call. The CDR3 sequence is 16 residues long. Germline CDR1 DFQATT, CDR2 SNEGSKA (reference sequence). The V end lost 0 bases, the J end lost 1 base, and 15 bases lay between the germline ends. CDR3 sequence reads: CSARDRSGWWNTEAFF. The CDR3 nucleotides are TGCAGTGCTAGAGATCGGAGCGGATGGTGGAACACTGAAGCTTTCTTT.

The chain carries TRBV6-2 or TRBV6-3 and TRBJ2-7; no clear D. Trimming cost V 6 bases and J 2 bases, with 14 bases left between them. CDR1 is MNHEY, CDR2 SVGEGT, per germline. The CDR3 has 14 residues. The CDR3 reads CASSPSSPPYEQYF. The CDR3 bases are TGTGCCAGCAGCCCTAGTTCTCCGCCCTACGAGCAGTACTTC.

Here the CDR3 DNA reads TGTGCCAGCAGCTTCCTGACTAGCGGGAGTGGCAATGAGCAGTTCTTC. This sequence encodes CASSFLTSGSGNEQFF. This chain uses TRBV4-2 with TRBJ2-1; 12 bases are shared with TRBD2. In germline, CDR1 is LGHNA, CDR2 YNFKEQ. The CDR3 is 16 amino acids. After removal of 5 bases from V and 6 bases from J, the junction contained 8 bases not matched to a gene.